A selection of T cell receptor beta chains follows, all from one sample in a study of OX40 agonist ivuxolimab in advanced cancers. Libraries were prepared by immunoSEQ multiplex PCR; TCRdb keeps only in-frame clonotypes and omits some of them. The table records under 20,000 clones, 90% of them present only once. Specimen: CD4+ or CD8+ T cells sorted from blood, collected in a trial of the OX40 agonist ivuxolimab. The receptors here all came from an adult with an advanced solid tumor such as melanoma, head and neck, liver or kidney cancer. The CDR3 runs from the conserved cysteine through the conserved F or W. The order of the fields is V gene, D gene, clone size, J gene, CDR3 protein, CDR3 DNA. The D gene is left open where the match is weak. Clone size, where shown, is once, few, many, or a class for clones that have expanded.

>TRBV6-5|NA|NA|TRBJ1-4
CASSYSHNEKLFF
TGTGCCAGCAGTTACTCCCATAATGAAAAACTGTTTTTT
>TRBV5-1|TRBD2|once|TRBJ2-1
CASSGTSGSNEQFF
TGCGCCAGCAGCGGGACTAGCGGGAGCAATGAGCAGTTCTTC
>TRBV7-9|NA|NA|TRBJ2-7
CASSSTAQGDEQYF
TGTGCCAGCAGCTCCACCGCGCAGGGAGACGAGCAGTACTTC
>TRBV7-9|NA|NA|TRBJ2-7
CASSLSTYEQYF
TGTGCCAGCAGCTTATCCACCTACGAGCAGTACTTC
>TRBV27|NA|NA|TRBJ1-5
CASSLAGRRGNQPQHF
TGTGCCAGCAGTTTAGCAGGGAGACGGGGCAATCAGCCCCAGCATTTT
>TRBV10-3|TRBD1|NA|TRBJ1-3
CASTQGAGNTIYF
TGTGCCTCCACTCAGGGGGCTGGAAACACCATATATTTT
>TRBV25-1|TRBD1|few|TRBJ1-1
CASNRGRMAFF
TGTGCCAGCAACAGGGGTCGGATGGCTTTCTTT
>TRBV19|NA|NA|TRBJ1-5
CASSNVGVFDQPQHF
TGTGCCAGTAGTAATGTGGGGGTTTTCGATCAGCCCCAGCATTTT
>TRBV7-6|NA|NA|TRBJ2-3
CASSLALAESSTDTQYF
TGTGCCAGCAGCTTAGCGTTAGCGGAATCTAGCACAGATACGCAGTATTTT
>TRBV28|TRBD1|NA|TRBJ1-4
CASRETGQGDEKLFF
TGTGCCAGCAGGGAAACCGGACAGGGGGATGAAAAACTGTTTTTT
>TRBV7-6|NA|NA|TRBJ2-7
CASSLAARSGASYEQYF
TGTGCCAGCAGCTTAGCTGCGAGAAGCGGAGCATCCTACGAGCAGTACTTC
>TRBV5-4|NA|NA|TRBJ1-2
CASSLVPGDGGYTF
TGTGCCAGCAGCTTGGTCCCAGGGGACGGAGGCTACACCTTC
>TRBV7-6|NA|NA|TRBJ2-7
CASSTGAGDYEQYF
TGTGCCAGCAGCACAGGGGCGGGAGACTACGAGCAGTACTTC
>TRBV27|NA|NA|TRBJ2-1
CASSSLGLEQFF
TGTGCCAGCAGTTCCCTAGGCCTTGAGCAGTTCTTC
>TRBV27|TRBD2|NA|TRBJ2-7
CASSRGLAGGYEQYF
TGTGCCAGCAGCCGAGGACTAGCGGGAGGCTACGAGCAGTACTTC
>TRBV27|TRBD2|NA|TRBJ2-1
CASSLGTSGYLEQFF
TGTGCCAGCAGTCTTGGGACTAGCGGGTACTTGGAGCAGTTCTTC
>TRBV9|NA|NA|TRBJ2-5
CASSVATKREADQETQYF
TGTGCCAGCAGCGTAGCTACTAAGAGGGAGGCCGACCAAGAGACCCAGTACTTC
>TRBV7-2|NA|NA|TRBJ2-1
CASSFSHSSYNEQFF
TGTGCCAGCAGCTTCTCTCATAGCTCCTACAATGAGCAGTTCTTC
>TRBV7-9|TRBD2|NA|TRBJ2-1
CASSQRLAWHEQFF
TGTGCCAGCAGTCAGAGACTAGCGTGGCATGAGCAGTTCTTC
>TRBV2|NA|NA|TRBJ2-4
CASTQLGGGNIQYF
TGTGCCAGCACTCAACTAGGCGGAGGAAACATTCAGTACTTC
>TRBV4-1|NA|NA|TRBJ2-1
CASSQDRGSYNEQFF
TGCGCCAGCAGCCAAGATAGGGGGAGTTACAATGAGCAGTTCTTC
>TRBV4-2|NA|NA|TRBJ2-1
CASSQDGLADRLGREQFF
TGTGCCAGCAGCCAAGATGGCCTAGCAGATAGGCTAGGACGTGAGCAGTTCTTC
>TRBV18|TRBD1|NA|TRBJ1-2
CASSPPPQGRNYGYTF
TGTGCCAGCTCACCACCCCCACAGGGGCGGAACTATGGCTACACCTTC
>TRBV5-6|TRBD1|NA|TRBJ2-7
CASSSARDRGSYEQYF
TGTGCCAGCAGCTCGGCCCGGGACAGGGGTTCCTACGAGCAGTACTTC
>TRBV11-2|NA|NA|TRBJ2-5
CASSSSGGVEETQYF
TGTGCCAGCAGCTCCAGCGGAGGAGTAGAGGAGACCCAGTACTTC
>TRBV19|NA|NA|TRBJ2-7
CASSMQGLKEQYF
TGTGCCAGTAGTATGCAGGGTCTGAAAGAGCAGTACTTC